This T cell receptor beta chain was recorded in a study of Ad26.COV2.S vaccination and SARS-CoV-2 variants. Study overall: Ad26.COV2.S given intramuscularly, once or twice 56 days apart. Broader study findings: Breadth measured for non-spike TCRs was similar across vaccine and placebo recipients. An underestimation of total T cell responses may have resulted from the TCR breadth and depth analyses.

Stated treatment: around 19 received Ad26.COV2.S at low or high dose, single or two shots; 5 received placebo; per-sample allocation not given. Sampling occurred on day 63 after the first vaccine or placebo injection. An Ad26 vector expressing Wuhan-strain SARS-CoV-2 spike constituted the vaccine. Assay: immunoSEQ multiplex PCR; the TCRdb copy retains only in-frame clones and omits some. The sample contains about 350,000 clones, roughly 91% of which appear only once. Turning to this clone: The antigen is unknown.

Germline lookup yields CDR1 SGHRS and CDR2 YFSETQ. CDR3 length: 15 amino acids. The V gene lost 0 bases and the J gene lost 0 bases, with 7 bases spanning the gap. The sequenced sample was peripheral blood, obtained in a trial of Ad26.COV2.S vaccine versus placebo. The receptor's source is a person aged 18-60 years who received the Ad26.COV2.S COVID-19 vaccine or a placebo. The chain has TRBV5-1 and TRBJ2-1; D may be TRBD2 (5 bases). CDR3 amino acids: CASSLVGDSYNEQFF. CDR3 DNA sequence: TGCGCCAGCAGCTTGGTCGGGGACTCCTACAATGAGCAGTTCTTC.